This T cell receptor (beta chain) derives from a study of blood T cell repertoires in COVID-19. On the study more broadly: PBMCs, B-cell-depleted T cells, or T cells were the source of the cDNA or gDNA that made up the material.

Sequencing used immunoSEQ multiplex PCR; TCRdb keeps in-frame clones, though not all of them. This table holds roughly 290,000 clones, around 85% found once. Participant reports of clinical history set cohort assignment. The sample comprised PBMCs or T cells enriched from blood (not recorded which). This receptor was obtained from a woman between 40 and 50 years old who had recovered from COVID-19.

The CDR3 loop reads CASSYSTGWADTQYF. In DNA form, the CDR3 reads TGTGCCAGCAGTTACTCGACAGGGTGGGCAGATACGCAGTATTTT. The chain combines TRBV6-5 with TRBJ2-3; 7 bases are a match to TRBD1. The CDR3 is 15 residues long. Germline lookup yields CDR1 MNHEY and CDR2 SVGAGI. Losses at the gene ends were 0 bases for V and 4 bases for J; bases not matched to a gene: 4.